This is a list of T cell receptor beta chains from one sample in a study of cytomegalovirus exposure and HLA in healthy donors. TCRdb keeps only in-frame clones here, not all; method: immunoSEQ multiplex PCR. The table includes more than 100,000 clones, about 60% detected once. The sample taken for sequencing was PBMCs. Receptors originate from a man in his forties in good health and CMV-seropositive. Both conserved end residues are part of each CDR3. Each record gives: clone size, V gene, J gene, D gene, CDR3 DNA, CDR3 protein. The D gene is left open where the match is weak. Where a row states a size, it is once, few, many or the class of an expanded clone; other rows omit it.

few	TRBV19	TRBJ1-1	-	TGTGCCAGTAGTGTACAGCCGAACACTGAAGCTTTCTTT	CASSVQPNTEAFF
-	TRBV5-1	TRBJ2-1	-	TGCGCCAGCAGCTTGGCCCCCCTCAGCTCCTACAATGAGCAGTTCTTC	CASSLAPLSSYNEQFF
-	TRBV28	TRBJ2-7	-	TGTGCCAGCAGTGTGACAGACTACGAGCAGTACTTC	CASSVTDYEQYF
-	TRBV27	TRBJ1-5	-	TGTGCCAGCAGTTCGAACTGGGGACACACGAATAGCAATCAGCCCCAGCATTTT	CASSSNWGHTNSNQPQHF
-	TRBV4-3	TRBJ2-2	TRBD2	TGCGCCAGCAGCCATCCCTTAGCGGGGGCGAACACCGGGGAGCTGTTTTTT	CASSHPLAGANTGELFF
once	TRBV28	TRBJ2-7	TRBD1	TGTGCCAGCAGACCTCAGACAGGGACCAACGAGCAGTACTTC	CASRPQTGTNEQYF
few	TRBV7-9	TRBJ2-5	-	TGTGCCAGCAGCACCCGGGACACAGTCCAAGAGACCCAGTACTTC	CASSTRDTVQETQYF
-	TRBV10-3	TRBJ1-6	-	TGTGCCATCACTGACAGGAATTCACCCCTCCACTTT	CAITDRNSPLHF
few	TRBV27	TRBJ2-1	-	TGTGCCAGCAGTTTAAGTGCGGGTAGCTACAATGAGCAGTTCTTC	CASSLSAGSYNEQFF
-	TRBV10-3	TRBJ1-3	-	TGTGCCATCAGTGCGCTATCTGGAAACACCATATATTTT	CAISALSGNTIYF
-	TRBV7-2	TRBJ2-1	TRBD2	TGTGCCAGCAGCTTGCGGACTAGCTCCTACAATGAGCAGTTCTTC	CASSLRTSSYNEQFF
-	TRBV6-1	TRBJ1-4	-	TGTGCCAATATCGCGGGACCCTTGGGGGAAAAACTGTTTTTT	CANIAGPLGEKLFF
few	TRBV4-2	TRBJ1-4	-	TGTGCCAGCAGCCAAGACGGGGGGGTTTTGCGTGAAAAACTGTTTTTT	CASSQDGGVLREKLFF
-	TRBV4-1	TRBJ1-1	-	TGCGCCAGCAGCCAAGACAGGAGGGGTGAAGCTTTCTTT	CASSQDRRGEAFF